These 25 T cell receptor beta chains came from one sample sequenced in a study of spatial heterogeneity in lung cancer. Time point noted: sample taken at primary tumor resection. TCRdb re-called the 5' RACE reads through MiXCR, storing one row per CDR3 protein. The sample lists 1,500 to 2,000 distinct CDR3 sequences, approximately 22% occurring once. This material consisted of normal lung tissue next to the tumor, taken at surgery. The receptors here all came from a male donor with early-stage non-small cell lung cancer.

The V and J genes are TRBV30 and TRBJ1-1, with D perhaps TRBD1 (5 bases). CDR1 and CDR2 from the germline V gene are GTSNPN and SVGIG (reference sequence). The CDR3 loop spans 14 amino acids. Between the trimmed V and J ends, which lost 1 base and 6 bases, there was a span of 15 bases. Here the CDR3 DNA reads TGTGCCTGGAGTGGGGGGATGGGTACCGCTGAAGCTTTCTTT. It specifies CAWSGGMGTAEAFF.

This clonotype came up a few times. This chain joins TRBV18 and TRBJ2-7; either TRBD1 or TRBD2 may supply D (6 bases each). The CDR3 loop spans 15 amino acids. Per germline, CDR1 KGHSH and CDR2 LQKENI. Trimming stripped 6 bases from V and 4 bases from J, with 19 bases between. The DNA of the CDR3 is TGTGCCAGCTCCCTAGGGGGGCAGGCGTCGTACGAGCAGTACTTC. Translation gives CASSLGGQASYEQYF.

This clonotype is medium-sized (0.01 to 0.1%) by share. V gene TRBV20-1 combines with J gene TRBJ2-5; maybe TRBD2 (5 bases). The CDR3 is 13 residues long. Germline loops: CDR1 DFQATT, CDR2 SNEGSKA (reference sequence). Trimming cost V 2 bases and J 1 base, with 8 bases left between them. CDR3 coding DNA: TGCAGTGCTAGATCGGCGGGCCAAGAGACCCAGTACTTC. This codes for CSARSAGQETQYF.

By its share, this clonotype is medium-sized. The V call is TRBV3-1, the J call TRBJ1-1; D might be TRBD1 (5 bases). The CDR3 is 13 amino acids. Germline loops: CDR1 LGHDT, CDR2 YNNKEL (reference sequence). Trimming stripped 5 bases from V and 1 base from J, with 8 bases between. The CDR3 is CASSWTQNTEAFF. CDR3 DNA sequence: TGTGCCAGCAGCTGGACACAGAACACTGAAGCTTTCTTT.

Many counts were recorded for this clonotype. CDR3 residues: CASSLGSIYNEQFF. CDR3 bases: TGCGCCAGCAGCTTGGGTAGCATCTACAATGAGCAGTTCTTC. The V call is TRBV5-1, the J call TRBJ2-1, with D hard to call. V shed 0 bases and J shed 3 bases, with 7 bases lying between them. The CDR3 sequence is 14 residues long. Germline CDR1 and CDR2: SGHRS and YFSETQ.

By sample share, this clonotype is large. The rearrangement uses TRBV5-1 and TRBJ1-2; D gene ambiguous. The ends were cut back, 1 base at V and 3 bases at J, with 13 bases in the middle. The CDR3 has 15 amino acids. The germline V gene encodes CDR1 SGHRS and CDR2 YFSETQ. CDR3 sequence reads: CASSLLGDPHYGYTF. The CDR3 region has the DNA TGCGCCAGCAGCTTGCTCGGCGATCCTCACTATGGCTACACCTTC.

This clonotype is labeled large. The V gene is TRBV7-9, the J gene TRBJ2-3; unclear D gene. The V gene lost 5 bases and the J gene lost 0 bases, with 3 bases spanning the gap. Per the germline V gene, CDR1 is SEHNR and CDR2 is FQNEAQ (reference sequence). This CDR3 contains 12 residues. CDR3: CASSASTDTQYF. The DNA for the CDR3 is TGTGCCAGCAGCGCCAGCACAGATACGCAGTATTTT.

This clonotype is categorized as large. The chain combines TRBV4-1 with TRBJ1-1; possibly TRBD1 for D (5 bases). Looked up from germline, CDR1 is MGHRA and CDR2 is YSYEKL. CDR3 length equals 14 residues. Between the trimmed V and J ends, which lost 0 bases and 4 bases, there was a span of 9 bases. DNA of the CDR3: TGCGCCAGCAGCCAAGACAGGGCGATCACTGAAGCTTTCTTT. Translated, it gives CASSQDRAITEAFF.

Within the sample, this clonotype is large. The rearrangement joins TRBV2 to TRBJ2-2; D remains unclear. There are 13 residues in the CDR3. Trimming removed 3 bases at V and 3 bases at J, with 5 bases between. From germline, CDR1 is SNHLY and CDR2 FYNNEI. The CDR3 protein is CASSDQYTGELFF. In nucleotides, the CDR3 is TGTGCCAGCAGTGATCAGTACACCGGGGAGCTGTTTTTT.

The CDR3 DNA sequence: TGTGCCAGCAGTTTAGGGCAGGGAAACTATGGCTACACCTTC. Protein sequence: CASSLGQGNYGYTF. This chain connects TRBV27 to TRBJ1-2; D may be TRBD1 (5 bases). The germline gives CDR1 MNHEY, CDR2 SMNVEV (reference sequence). V was cut by 2 bases and J by 2 bases, with 9 bases left in between. The CDR3 spans 14 residues.

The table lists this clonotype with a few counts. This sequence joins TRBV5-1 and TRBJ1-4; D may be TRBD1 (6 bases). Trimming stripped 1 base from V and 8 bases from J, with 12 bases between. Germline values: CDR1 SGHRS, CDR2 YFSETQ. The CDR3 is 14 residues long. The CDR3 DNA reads TGCGCCAGCAGCTTGACGGGGGCGCACGAAAAACTGTTTTTT. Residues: CASSLTGAHEKLFF.

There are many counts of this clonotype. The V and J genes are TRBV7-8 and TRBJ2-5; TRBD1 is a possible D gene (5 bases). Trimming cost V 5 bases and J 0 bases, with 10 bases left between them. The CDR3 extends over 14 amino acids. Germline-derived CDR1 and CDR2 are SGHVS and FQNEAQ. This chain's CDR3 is CASSPEDNQETQYF. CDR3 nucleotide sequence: TGTGCCAGCAGCCCAGAGGACAACCAAGAGACCCAGTACTTC.

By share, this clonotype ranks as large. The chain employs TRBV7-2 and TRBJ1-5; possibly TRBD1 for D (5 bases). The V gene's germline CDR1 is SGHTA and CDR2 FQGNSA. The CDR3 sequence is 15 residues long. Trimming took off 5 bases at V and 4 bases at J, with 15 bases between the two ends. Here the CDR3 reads CASSRYGAENQPQHF. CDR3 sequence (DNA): TGTGCCAGCAGCCGATACGGGGCCGAAAATCAGCCCCAGCATTTT.

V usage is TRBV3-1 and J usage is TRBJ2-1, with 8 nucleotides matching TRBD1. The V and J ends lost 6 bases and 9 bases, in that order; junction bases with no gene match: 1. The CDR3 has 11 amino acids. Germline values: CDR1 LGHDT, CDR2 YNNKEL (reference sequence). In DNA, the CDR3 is TGTGCCAGCAGTACAGGGGGTGAGCAGTTCTTC. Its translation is CASSTGGEQFF.

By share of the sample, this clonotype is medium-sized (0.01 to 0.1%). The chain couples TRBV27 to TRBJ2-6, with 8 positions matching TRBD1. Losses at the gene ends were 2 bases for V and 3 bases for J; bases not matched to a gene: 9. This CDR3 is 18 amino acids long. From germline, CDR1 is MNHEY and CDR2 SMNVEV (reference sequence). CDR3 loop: CASSLRWTGTGGANVLTF. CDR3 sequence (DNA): TGTGCCAGCAGTTTAAGGTGGACAGGGACAGGTGGGGCCAACGTCCTGACTTTC.

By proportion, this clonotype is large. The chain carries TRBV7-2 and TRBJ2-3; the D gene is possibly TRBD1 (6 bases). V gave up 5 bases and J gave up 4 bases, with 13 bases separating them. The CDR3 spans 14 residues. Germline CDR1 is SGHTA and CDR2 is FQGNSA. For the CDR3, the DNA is TGTGCCAGCAGCCGTGGACAGCCGGCAGATACGCAGTATTTT. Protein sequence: CASSRGQPADTQYF.

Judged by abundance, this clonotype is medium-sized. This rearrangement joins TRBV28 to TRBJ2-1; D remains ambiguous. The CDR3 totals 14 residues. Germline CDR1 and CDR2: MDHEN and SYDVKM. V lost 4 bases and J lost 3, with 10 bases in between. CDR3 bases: TGTGCCAGCAGTTCCCCTTTAATCTACAATGAGCAGTTCTTC. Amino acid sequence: CASSSPLIYNEQFF.

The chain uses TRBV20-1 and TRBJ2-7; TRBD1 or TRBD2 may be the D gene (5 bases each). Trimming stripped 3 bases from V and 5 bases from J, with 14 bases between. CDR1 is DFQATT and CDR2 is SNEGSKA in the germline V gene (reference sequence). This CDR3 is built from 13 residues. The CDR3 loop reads CSARARELNEQYF. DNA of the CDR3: TGCAGTGCTAGGGCCAGGGAGCTGAACGAGCAGTACTTC.

The CDR3: CASSPRRETQYF. Written as DNA, the CDR3 is TGTGCCAGCAGCCCTAGACGGGAGACCCAGTACTTC. The chain is built from TRBV6-2 or TRBV6-3 and TRBJ2-5, with D unclear. Trimming took 6 bases from V and 5 from J, leaving 10 bases between them. Germline V gene lookup returns CDR1 MNHEY and CDR2 SVGEGT. The CDR3 contains 12 residues.

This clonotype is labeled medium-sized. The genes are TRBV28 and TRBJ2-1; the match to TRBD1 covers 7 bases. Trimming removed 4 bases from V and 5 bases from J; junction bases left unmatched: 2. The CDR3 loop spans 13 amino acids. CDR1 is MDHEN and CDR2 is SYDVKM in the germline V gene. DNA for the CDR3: TGTGCCAGCAGTTCGACAGGGAACAATGAGCAGTTCTTC. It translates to CASSSTGNNEQFF. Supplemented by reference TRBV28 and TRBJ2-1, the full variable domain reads DVKVTQSSRYLVKRTGEKVFLECVQDMDHENMFWYRQDPGLGLRLIYFSYDVKMKEKGDIPEGYSVSREKKERFSLILESASTNQTSMYLCASSSTGNNEQFFGPGTRLTVL.

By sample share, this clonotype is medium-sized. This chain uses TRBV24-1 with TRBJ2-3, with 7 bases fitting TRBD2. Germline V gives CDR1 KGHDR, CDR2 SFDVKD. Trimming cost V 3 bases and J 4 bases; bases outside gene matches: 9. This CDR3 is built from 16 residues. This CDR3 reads CATSDTERDLSDTQYF. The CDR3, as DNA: TGTGCCACCAGTGATACCGAGCGGGACCTTTCAGATACGCAGTATTTT.

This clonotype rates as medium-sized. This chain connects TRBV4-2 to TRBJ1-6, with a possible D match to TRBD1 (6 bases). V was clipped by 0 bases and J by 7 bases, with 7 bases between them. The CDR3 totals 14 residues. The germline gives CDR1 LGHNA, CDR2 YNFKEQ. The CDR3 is CASSQDRGNSPLHF. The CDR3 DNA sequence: TGTGCCAGCAGCCAAGACAGGGGCAATTCACCCCTCCACTTT.

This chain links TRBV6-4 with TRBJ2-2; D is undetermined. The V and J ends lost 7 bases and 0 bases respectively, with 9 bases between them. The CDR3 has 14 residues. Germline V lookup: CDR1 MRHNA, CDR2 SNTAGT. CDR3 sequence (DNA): TGTGCCAGCAAGAACAGAGCGAACACCGGGGAGCTGTTTTTT. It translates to CASKNRANTGELFF.

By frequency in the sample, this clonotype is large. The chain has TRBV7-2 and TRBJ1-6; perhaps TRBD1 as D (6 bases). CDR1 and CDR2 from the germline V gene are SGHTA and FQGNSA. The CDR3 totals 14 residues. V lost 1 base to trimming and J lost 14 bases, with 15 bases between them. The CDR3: CASSLENQGRTLHF. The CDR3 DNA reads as TGTGCCAGCAGCTTAGAGAACCAGGGGCGGACCCTCCACTTT.

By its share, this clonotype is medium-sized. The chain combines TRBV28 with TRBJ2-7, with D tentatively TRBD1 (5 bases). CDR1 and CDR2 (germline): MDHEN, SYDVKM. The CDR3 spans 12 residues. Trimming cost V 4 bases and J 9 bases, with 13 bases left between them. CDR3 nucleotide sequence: TGTGCCAGCAGTTACAGTGATCAGGGGCAGTACTTC. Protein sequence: CASSYSDQGQYF. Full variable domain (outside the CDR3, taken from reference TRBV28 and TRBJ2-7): DVKVTQSSRYLVKRTGEKVFLECVQDMDHENMFWYRQDPGLGLRLIYFSYDVKMKEKGDIPEGYSVSREKKERFSLILESASTNQTSMYLCASSYSDQGQYFGPGTRLTVT.